The rows below give T cell receptor beta chains drawn from one sample of a study of blood T cell repertoires in COVID-19. Only in-frame clones appear in the TCRdb table, and some are missing; sequencing was by immunoSEQ multiplex PCR. The sample has around 280,000 clones; approximately 90% are singletons. The sequenced material came from PBMCs or T cells enriched from blood (not recorded which). Every receptor here comes from a middle-aged woman who had recovered from COVID-19. The CDR3 runs from the conserved cysteine through the conserved F or W. Clone sizes are given selectively: once, few, many, or a class where the clone is expanded.

v_call clone_size cdr3_aa
TRBV19 - CASSIGGDSNSPLHF
TRBV9 - CASSGGSSRLDGYTF
TRBV28 - CASSFLGTTYNEQFF
TRBV10-1 - CASSQTGNYGYTF
TRBV6-5 - CASRAGGPENEQFF
TRBV4-1 - CASSPGTSGSYTGELFF
TRBV7-2 - CASSLASSSAMLGGELFF
TRBV29-1 - CSVVDSWDRGPGEAFF
TRBV20-1 - CSASSGTGRGYTF
TRBV19 once CASSIEGPPQGLKLFF
TRBV6-6 - CASSKRGGEGNEQYF
TRBV3-1/TRBV3-2 - CASSQDKTSGIRETQYF
TRBV15 - CATSRGPPGEPQHF
TRBV28 - CASSQDMAKNIQYF
TRBV18 - CASSPDRVSGNTIYF
TRBV7-2 - CASSLNLAGANGETQYF
TRBV18 - CASSPQGRGQPQHF
TRBV11-3 - CASSFEGNTEAFF
TRBV6-5 - CASSSTTSGNGRAQYF
TRBV6-5 - CASIGTGANYGYTF
TRBV7-6 once CASSPGDREGFPGAFF
TRBV6-6 - CASSRHPSEAYNEQFF
TRBV11-2 - CASSLAAGNGYTF
TRBV19 - CARGTGGLCGYTF
TRBV15 - CATSRDFGNSPLHF
TRBV28 - CASRGQGVSYEQYF
TRBV11-2 - CASSRAGGANEQFF
TRBV7-8 once CASTARQGGRNEQYF
TRBV7-8 - CASSGLANYNEQFF
TRBV2 - CASSTRQGATNEKLFF
TRBV4-3 - CASSLDRSTDTQYF
TRBV27 - CASMQGGGYTF
TRBV28 - CASSLYTSATPNEQFF
TRBV7-2 - CASSPQPGLAIYRNIQYF
TRBV19 - CASNRVTGTLYGYTF
TRBV14 - CASSPSGVRAGGYTF
TRBV6-6 - CASSQRTGLAKNIQYF
TRBV28 - CASSLGGREGDEQFF
TRBV11-3 - CASSGQGTDTQYF
TRBV28 - CASKGGRAGAVQYF
TRBV30 - CAWSVSRGEQFF
TRBV20-1 few CSASSAGGFEQYF
TRBV7-9 - CAGQGYNEQFF
TRBV7-9 - CASSLSFSSYNEQFF
TRBV10-3 - CAISEEGDTYEQYF
TRBV18 - CASSPISSGQRNTIYF